These 5 T cell receptor beta chains were sequenced from one sample in a study of cytomegalovirus exposure and HLA in healthy donors. PCR amplification relied on 60 Vbeta primers (plus 13 Jbeta primers). Produced via immunoSEQ multiplex PCR; TCRdb's table is partial and in-frame only. Of a few hundred thousand clones in the sample, over 65% are singletons; the top ten hold just under 3%. The sequenced sample was PBMCs. These receptors were collected from a woman aged 25-40 years in good health and CMV-seronegative.

V gene TRBV4-1 combines with J gene TRBJ2-5; the D gene is possibly TRBD1 (5 bases). TRBJ2-7 matches the DNA end more closely, so the J call is doubtful. The CDR3 length is 14 residues. Looked up from germline, CDR1 is MGHRA and CDR2 is YSYEKL. The CDR3 here is CASSQFQGSYEQYF. Here the CDR3 DNA reads TGCGCCAGCAGCCAGTTCCAGGGTTCCTACGAGCAGTACTTC.

This clone came up once. The chain uses TRBV5-1 and TRBJ2-5; the D gene is possibly TRBD2 (5 bases). CDR1 is SGHRS and CDR2 is YFSETQ in the germline V gene. CDR3 length equals 14 residues. Trimming pared 1 base from V and 4 bases from J, leaving 11 bases between. CDR3 region: CASSLTGNGETQYF. CDR3 sequence (DNA): TGCGCCAGCAGCTTGACCGGGAACGGAGAGACCCAGTACTTC.

The table lists this clone with a few counts. This CDR3 is CASSLAGTGLAAPSSYNEQFF. The CDR3 nucleotides are TGTGCCAGCAGCTTAGCGGGGACGGGACTAGCGGCTCCGAGCTCCTACAATGAGCAGTTCTTC. The chain recombines TRBV7-8 with TRBJ2-1, with TRBD2 matching over 11 bases. Trimming cost V 0 bases and J 0 bases; bases outside gene matches: 13. The CDR3 loop spans 21 amino acids. Germline CDR1 reads SGHVS; CDR2 reads FQNEAQ.

This rearrangement joins TRBV5-4 to TRBJ2-1; TRBD2 matches 11 bases. CDR3 size: 14 residues. Germline CDR1 and CDR2: SGHNT and YYREEE (reference sequence). The J segment lost 12 bases and the V segment lost 0 bases, leaving 5 bases of the junction unmatched. The CDR3 sequence: CASSLASGGSGQFF. The CDR3 DNA is TGTGCCAGCAGCTTGGCTAGCGGGGGGAGTGGGCAGTTCTTC.

This clone has only a few counts. This rearrangement joins TRBV27 to TRBJ2-4; D possibly corresponds to TRBD1 (6 bases). There are 17 residues in the CDR3. Trimming left V 5 bases short and J 1 base short, with 18 bases between. The V gene's germline CDR1 is MNHEY and CDR2 SMNVEV (reference sequence). The CDR3: CASSTEQGPFAKNIQYF. CDR3 sequence (DNA): TGTGCCAGCAGTACAGAACAGGGTCCGTTTGCCAAAAACATTCAGTACTTC.